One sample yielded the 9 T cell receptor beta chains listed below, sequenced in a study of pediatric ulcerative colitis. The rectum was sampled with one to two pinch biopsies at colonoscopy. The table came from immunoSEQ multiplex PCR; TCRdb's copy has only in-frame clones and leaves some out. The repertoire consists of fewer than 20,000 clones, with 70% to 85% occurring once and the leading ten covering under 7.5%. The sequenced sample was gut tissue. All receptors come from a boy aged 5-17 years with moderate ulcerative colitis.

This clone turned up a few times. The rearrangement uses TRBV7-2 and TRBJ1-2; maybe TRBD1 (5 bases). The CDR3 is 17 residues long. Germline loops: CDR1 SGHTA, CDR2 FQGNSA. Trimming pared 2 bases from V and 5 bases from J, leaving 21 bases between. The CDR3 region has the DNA TGTGCCAGCAGCTTAATCAATTCTCTCGCGGGGGGATATGGCTACACCTTC. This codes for CASSLINSLAGGYGYTF.

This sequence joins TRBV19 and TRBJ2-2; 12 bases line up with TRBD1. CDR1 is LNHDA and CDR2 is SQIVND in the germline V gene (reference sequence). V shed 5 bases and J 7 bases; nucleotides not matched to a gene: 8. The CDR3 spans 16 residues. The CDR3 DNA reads TGTGCCAGTAGTCGCTCCGGGACAGGGGGCAACGGGGAGCTGTTTTTT. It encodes CASSRSGTGGNGELFF.

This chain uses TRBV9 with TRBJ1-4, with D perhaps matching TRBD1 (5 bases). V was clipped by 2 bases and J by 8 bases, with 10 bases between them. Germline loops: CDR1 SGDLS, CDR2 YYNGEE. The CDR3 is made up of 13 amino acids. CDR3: CASSVSGDEKLFF. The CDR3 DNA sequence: TGTGCCAGCAGCGTCTCTGGGGACGAAAAACTGTTTTTT.

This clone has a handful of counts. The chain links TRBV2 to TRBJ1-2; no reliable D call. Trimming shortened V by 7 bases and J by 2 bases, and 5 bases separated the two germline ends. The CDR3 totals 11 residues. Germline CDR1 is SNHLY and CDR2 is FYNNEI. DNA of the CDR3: TGTGCCAGCAAACTGAACTATGGCTACACCTTC. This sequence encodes CASKLNYGYTF. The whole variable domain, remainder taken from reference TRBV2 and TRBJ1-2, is EPEVTQTPSHQVTQMGQEVILRCVPISNHLYFYWYRQILGQKVEFLVSFYNNEISEKSEIFDDQFSVERPDGSNFTLKIRSTKLEDSAMYFCASKLNYGYTFGSGTRLTVV.

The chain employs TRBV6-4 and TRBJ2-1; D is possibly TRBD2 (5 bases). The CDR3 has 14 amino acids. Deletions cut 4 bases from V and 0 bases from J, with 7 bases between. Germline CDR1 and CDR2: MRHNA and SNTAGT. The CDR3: CASSAGSSYNEQFF. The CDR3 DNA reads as TGTGCCAGCAGTGCGGGGAGCTCCTACAATGAGCAGTTCTTC.

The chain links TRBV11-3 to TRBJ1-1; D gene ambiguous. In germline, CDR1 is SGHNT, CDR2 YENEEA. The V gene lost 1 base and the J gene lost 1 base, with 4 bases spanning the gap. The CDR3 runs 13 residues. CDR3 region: CASSLGQNTEAFF. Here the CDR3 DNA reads TGTGCCAGCAGCTTAGGACAGAACACTGAAGCTTTCTTT.

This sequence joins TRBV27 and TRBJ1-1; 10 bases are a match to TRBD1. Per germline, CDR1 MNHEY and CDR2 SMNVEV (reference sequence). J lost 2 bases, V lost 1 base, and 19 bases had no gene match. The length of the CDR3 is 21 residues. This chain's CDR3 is CASSLLGPLGRTGGTNTEAFF. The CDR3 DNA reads TGTGCCAGCAGTTTATTAGGACCCCTAGGGAGGACAGGGGGGACTAACACTGAAGCTTTCTTT.

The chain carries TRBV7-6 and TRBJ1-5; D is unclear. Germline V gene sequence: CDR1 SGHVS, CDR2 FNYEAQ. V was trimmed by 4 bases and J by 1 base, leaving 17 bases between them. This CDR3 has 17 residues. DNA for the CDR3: TGTGCCAGCAGCTCGCAACCGCCGATGGTGAGCAATCAGCCCCAGCATTTT. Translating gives CASSSQPPMVSNQPQHF. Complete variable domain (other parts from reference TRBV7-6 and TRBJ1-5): GAGVSQSPRYKVTKRGQDVALRCDPISGHVSLYWYRQALGQGPEFLTYFNYEAQQDKSGLPNDRFSAERPEGSISTLTIQRTEQRDSAMYRCASSSQPPMVSNQPQHFGDGTRLSIL.

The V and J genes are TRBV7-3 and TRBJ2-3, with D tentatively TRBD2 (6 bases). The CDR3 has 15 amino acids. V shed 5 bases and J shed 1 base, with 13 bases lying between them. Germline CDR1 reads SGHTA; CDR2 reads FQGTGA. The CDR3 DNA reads TGTGCCAGCAGCCCTTCCGGGGGACGCACAGATACGCAGTATTTT. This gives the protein CASSPSGGRTDTQYF.